The following is a T cell receptor (beta chain) sequence with its context. The antigen remains unidentified. Deletions cut 1 base from V and 5 bases from J, with 18 bases between. Per germline, CDR1 SGHRS and CDR2 YFSETQ. This CDR3 region has 17 residues. These data are taken from a study of graft-versus-host responses after intestinal transplantation. Study-level information: Every one of the recipients received anti-thymocyte globulin induction and afterwards took tacrolimus and steroids for around 3 years.

Profiling relied on immunoSEQ multiplex PCR, and the TCRdb table lists in-frame clones only, not all of them. The sample consists of 100,000 to 110,000 clones, approximately 84% of them appearing once. Broader study findings: Detection of GvH clones occurred in recipient marrow, and some had their first appearance in ileum or blood.

This clonotype was sampled from a human donor who was the organ donor for an intestinal transplant. This sample comprised unstimulated CD4+ T cells sorted from spleen or lymph node cells, obtained before transplant. The rearrangement uses TRBV5-1 and TRBJ2-2, with D tentatively TRBD1 (6 bases). The CDR3 here is CASSLIVESRGTGELFF. The CDR3 DNA is TGCGCCAGCAGCTTGATAGTTGAATCCAGGGGTACCGGGGAGCTGTTTTTT.